The clone carrying this T cell receptor (beta chain) was seen a handful of times. These data are taken from a study of shared clonotypes between healthy human individuals. Donors comprised healthy HIV-negative adults lacking recent acute infections or vaccinations. Ten immunoSEQ deep assay plates were used to sequence the DNA of unsorted PBMCs. Assay used: immunoSEQ multiplex PCR; TCRdb lists only in-frame clones, some missing. The sample has around 500,000 clones, more than 75% seen once; the top ten hold 9.5% to 15%. Sequenced material: PBMCs. This clonotype was obtained from a woman in her forties in good health. Some clones in this sample may be carry-over from other donors' samples.

The CDR3 loop reads CASSAGGSEKQFF. As DNA, the CDR3 is TGTGCCAGCAGCGCGGGAGGGTCGGAGAAGCAGTTCTTC. This chain joins TRBV7-9 and TRBJ2-1; TRBD2 matches at 9 bases. The V and J ends lost 5 bases and 11 bases, in that order; junction bases with no gene match: 7. The CDR3 loop spans 13 amino acids. Germline V CDR1 and CDR2: SEHNR, FQNEAQ (reference sequence).